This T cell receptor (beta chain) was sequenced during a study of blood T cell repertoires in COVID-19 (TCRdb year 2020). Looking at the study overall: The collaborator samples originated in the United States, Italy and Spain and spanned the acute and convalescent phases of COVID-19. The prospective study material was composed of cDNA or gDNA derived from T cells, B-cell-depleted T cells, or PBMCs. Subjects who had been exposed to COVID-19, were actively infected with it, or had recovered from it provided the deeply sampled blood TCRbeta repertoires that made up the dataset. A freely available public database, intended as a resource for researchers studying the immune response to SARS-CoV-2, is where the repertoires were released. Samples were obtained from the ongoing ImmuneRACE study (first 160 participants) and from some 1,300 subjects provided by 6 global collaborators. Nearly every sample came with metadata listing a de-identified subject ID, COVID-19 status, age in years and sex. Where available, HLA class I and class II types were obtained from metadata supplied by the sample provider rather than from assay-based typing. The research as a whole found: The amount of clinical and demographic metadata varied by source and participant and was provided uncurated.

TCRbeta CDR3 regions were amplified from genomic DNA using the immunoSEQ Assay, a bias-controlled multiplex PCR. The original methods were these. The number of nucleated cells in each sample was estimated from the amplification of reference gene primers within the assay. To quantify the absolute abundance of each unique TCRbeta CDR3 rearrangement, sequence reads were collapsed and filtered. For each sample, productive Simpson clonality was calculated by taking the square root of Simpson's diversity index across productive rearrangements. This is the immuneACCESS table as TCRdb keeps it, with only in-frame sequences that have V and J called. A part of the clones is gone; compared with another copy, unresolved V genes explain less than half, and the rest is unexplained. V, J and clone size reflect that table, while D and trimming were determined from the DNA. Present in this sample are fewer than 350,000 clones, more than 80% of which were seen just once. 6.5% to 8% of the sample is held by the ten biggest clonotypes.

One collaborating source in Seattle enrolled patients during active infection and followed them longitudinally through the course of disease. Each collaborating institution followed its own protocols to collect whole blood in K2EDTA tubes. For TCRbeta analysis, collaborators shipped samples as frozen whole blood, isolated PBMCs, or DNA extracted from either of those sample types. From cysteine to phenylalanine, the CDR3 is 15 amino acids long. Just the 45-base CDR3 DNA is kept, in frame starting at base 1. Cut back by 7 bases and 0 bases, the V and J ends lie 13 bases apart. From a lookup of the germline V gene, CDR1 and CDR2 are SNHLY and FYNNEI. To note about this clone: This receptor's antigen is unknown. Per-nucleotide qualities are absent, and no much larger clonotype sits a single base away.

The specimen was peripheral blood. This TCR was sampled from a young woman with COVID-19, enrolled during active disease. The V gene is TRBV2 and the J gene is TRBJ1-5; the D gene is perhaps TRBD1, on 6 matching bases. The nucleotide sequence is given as TGTGCCAGCATAGGGGGGGGAGATAGCAATCAGCCCCAGCATTTT. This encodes CASIGGGDSNQPQHF.